Detailed here is one TCR beta chain. Its antigen is undetermined. Profiled with immunoSEQ multiplex PCR; TCRdb holds only in-frame clones, not every one. The repertoire holds over 850,000 clones, with 75% to 80% as singletons. Germline V gene lookup returns CDR1 SGHNT and CDR2 YYREEE (reference sequence). The CDR3 has 15 amino acids. Trimming at V came to 2 bases and at J to 5 bases, leaving 3 bases not matched to a gene. The record originates from a study of shared clonotypes between healthy human individuals. General observations from the study: Larger estimated richness was generally seen in naive subsets than in memory subsets. All-four-donor shared clonotypes had higher generation probabilities than non-shared clonotypes did.

Everyone who donated was a Caucasian adult who lived in Nashville, Tennessee. Partitioning of CD4+ cells yielded a CD45RA+ naive subset and a CD45RA-negative memory subset. The sample consisted of memory CD4+ T cells from PBMCs. Documented subset: CD45RA-negative fraction. The rearrangement links TRBV5-4 to TRBJ2-5, with 13 bases aligning to TRBD2. The receptor was derived from a man aged 18 to 29 in good health. Some clones in this sample may be carry-over from other donors' samples. The CDR3 DNA reads as TGTGCCAGCAGCTTCAAGACTAGCGGGGGGGAGACCCAGTACTTC. Its translation is CASSFKTSGGETQYF.